This TCR beta chain emerged from a study of T cell responses to AZD1222 COVID-19 vaccine. The method was immunoSEQ multiplex PCR; TCRdb's version includes in-frame clones alone and lacks a portion of them. The data show roughly 190,000 clones, 92% seen once. With respect to this clone: Its antigen is unidentified.

In germline, CDR1 is SNHLY, CDR2 FYNNEI. The V end was cut by 6 bases, the J end by 8 bases, with 19 bases between. The CDR3 runs to 15 residues. Study findings and constraints: Just five to seven people given AZD1222 tested seropositive at baseline. Spike-specific TCRs gained breadth and depth after people received two AZD1222 doses. Without day 14 samples, only post-peak T cell repertoires were studied. Mostly white British, mostly female donors; authors suggested clonal diversity may be underestimated.

The input for sequencing was peripheral blood, taken on day 0 of AZD1222 vaccination. The chain joins TRBV2 to TRBJ1-4, with a possible D match to TRBD1 (5 bases). The sequence was obtained from an adult in good health. The CDR3 DNA reads as TGTGCCAGCAGCGACCAGGGTATGTTCACCGAAAAACTGTTTTTT. The encoded protein is CASSDQGMFTEKLFF.